One and the same sample provided the 21 T cell receptor beta chains below, sequenced in a study of response to subunit inactivated influenza vaccine. TCRdb re-called the RT-PCR reads through MiXCR, storing one row per CDR3 protein. The data show roughly 500,000 distinct CDR3 sequences, 16% seen once. The sample in question was CD4+ T cells sorted from PBMCs, obtained less than 30 months after vaccination. Receptor source: a man aged 50 to 69 who received an inactivated influenza vaccine.

This clonotype was picked up a small number of times. The CDR3 nucleotides are TGCAGTGCTAGAGTGGGATTGGGGAGCTCCTACAATGAGCAGTTCTTC. It specifies CSARVGLGSSYNEQFF. The rearrangement joins TRBV20-1 to TRBJ2-1; D perhaps matches TRBD2 (5 bases). This CDR3 contains 16 residues. Trimming pared 1 base from V and 0 bases from J, leaving 13 bases between. The germline V gene encodes CDR1 DFQATT and CDR2 SNEGSKA (reference sequence).

Only a few counts were recorded for this clonotype. The chain is built from TRBV20-1 and TRBJ2-5; 13 positions agree with TRBD2. The CDR3 length is 15 residues. V shed 2 bases and J 3 bases; nucleotides not matched to a gene: 3. Germline V CDR1 and CDR2: DFQATT, SNEGSKA (reference sequence). The CDR3 protein is CSARPGTSGKETQYF. The CDR3, as DNA: TGCAGTGCTAGACCGGGGACTAGCGGGAAAGAGACCCAGTACTTC.

V is TRBV20-1 and J is TRBJ2-3, with D tentatively TRBD1 or TRBD2 (5 bases each). Germline loops: CDR1 DFQATT, CDR2 SNEGSKA (reference sequence). The CDR3 is made up of 12 amino acids. Trimming took off 6 bases at V and 5 bases at J, with 12 bases between the two ends. The CDR3 nucleotides are TGCAGTGCGGGGGTACAAGGAGATACGCAGTATTTT. Its protein product is CSAGVQGDTQYF.

This clonotype turned up a few times. CDR3 sequence reads: CASSPTGTGKTQYF. CDR3 DNA sequence: TGTGCCAGCAGTCCGACCGGGACAGGGAAGACCCAGTACTTC. The chain combines TRBV14 with TRBJ2-5; the match to TRBD1 covers 9 bases. Germline V lookup: CDR1 SGHDN, CDR2 FVKESK. The CDR3 totals 14 residues. V lost 6 bases, J lost 6 bases, and 8 bases stayed unmatched.

This clonotype was counted many times. This chain links TRBV7-2 with TRBJ2-1; a possible D gene is TRBD2 (7 bases). Trimming removed 5 bases at V and 2 bases at J, with 16 bases between. Germline V gene sequence: CDR1 SGHTA, CDR2 FQGNSA. CDR3 size: 16 residues. The CDR3 here is CASSPGGGRTYNEQFF. Written as DNA, the CDR3 is TGTGCCAGCAGCCCGGGGGGCGGGCGTACCTACAATGAGCAGTTCTTC.

This clonotype has only a few counts. The V call is TRBV12-3 or TRBV12-4, the J call TRBJ1-3; D call uncertain. The CDR3 spans 15 residues. The ends were cut back, 2 bases at V and 3 bases at J, with 11 bases in the middle. CDR3 loop: CASSLLSGNGNTIYF. The CDR3 DNA reads TGTGCCAGCAGTTTATTGTCGGGGAATGGAAACACCATATATTTT.

Only a few counts were recorded for this clonotype. The chain joins TRBV6-1 to TRBJ2-5, with 13 positions matching TRBD2. Trimming took 10 bases from V and 3 from J; bases not matched to a gene: 11. The germline V gene encodes CDR1 MNHNS and CDR2 SASEGT. This CDR3 comprises 16 residues. The CDR3 loop reads CATRRTSGRPEETQYF. DNA for the CDR3: TGTGCCACCCGACGGACTAGCGGGAGACCGGAAGAGACCCAGTACTTC.

This clonotype was detected once. This chain connects TRBV20-1 to TRBJ2-3, with D possibly matching TRBD1 (6 bases). CDR3 length: 17 amino acids. The V and J ends lost 0 bases and 2 bases respectively, with 18 bases between them. The germline V gene encodes CDR1 DFQATT and CDR2 SNEGSKA (reference sequence). Written as DNA, the CDR3 is TGCAGTGCTAGAGATCAGATAGGGACAACGCACACAGATACGCAGTATTTT. Protein product: CSARDQIGTTHTDTQYF.

V usage is TRBV21-1 and J usage is TRBJ1-5. TRBV21-1 is reported as a pseudogene. This CDR3 is 18 amino acids long. CDR3 nucleotide sequence: TGTGCCAGCAGCAAAGCCTGCAGAACTCAAATTAGCAATCAGCCCCAGCATTTT. Translation: CASSKACRTQISNQPQHF.

This clonotype was picked up a small number of times. The V and J genes are TRBV20-1 and TRBJ2-1, with D unresolved. V was pared by 4 bases and J by 5 bases, with 6 bases between. The CDR3 is 11 residues long. Germline V lookup: CDR1 DFQATT, CDR2 SNEGSKA (reference sequence). The CDR3 DNA reads as TGCAGTGCTACCGGAAACAATGAGCAGTTCTTC. Translating it yields CSATGNNEQFF.

Here the CDR3 DNA reads TGCGCCAGCAGCTTGATGAGACAGGGGTACGGCGATGGCTACACCTTC. Residues: CASSLMRQGYGDGYTF. This rearrangement joins TRBV5-1 to TRBJ1-2; TRBD1 agrees at 8 bases. CDR3 length: 16 residues. The J segment lost 6 bases and the V segment lost 1 base, leaving 11 bases of the junction unmatched. CDR1 is SGHRS and CDR2 is YFSETQ in the germline V gene.

This clonotype was picked up a small number of times. The CDR3 sequence: CASSQLSDSPNSPLHF. In DNA, the CDR3 is TGTGCCAGCAGCCAACTGTCTGACAGTCCCAATTCACCCCTCCACTTT. V and J are TRBV16 and TRBJ1-6, with D possibly matching TRBD1 (5 bases). The V gene lost 2 bases and the J gene lost 7 bases, with 15 bases spanning the gap. The CDR3 contains 16 residues. Germline CDR1 is KGHSY and CDR2 is FQNENV.

J is TRBJ1-1 and V is TRBV10-3; weak D call: TRBD1 (6 bases). CDR1 is ENHRY, CDR2 SYGVKD, per germline. This CDR3 is 14 amino acids long. With 8 bases removed from V and 4 bases from J, the gap between germline ends came to 17 bases. Written as DNA, the CDR3 is TGTGCCATCCGTACGACAGGTCGTGTCACTGAAGCTTTCTTT. As protein: CAIRTTGRVTEAFF.

The genes are TRBV4-1 and TRBJ1-5, with 7 bases fitting TRBD1. Germline assignment: CDR1 MGHRA and CDR2 YSYEKL. V shed 4 bases, J shed 5 bases, and the junction held 2 bases outside the gene matches. The CDR3 has 13 amino acids. The CDR3 spells CASSPGTDQPQHF. CDR3 nucleotide sequence: TGCGCCAGCAGCCCAGGGACAGATCAGCCCCAGCATTTT.

In this sample, this clonotype turned up a few times. The J gene is TRBJ1-5, the V gene TRBV5-5; D not certain. Trimming took 3 bases from V and 0 from J, leaving 10 bases between them. CDR1 and CDR2 from the germline V gene are SGHKS and YYEKEE (reference sequence). The CDR3 sequence is 15 residues long. The CDR3 sequence: CASSSLDGSNQPQHF. The DNA for the CDR3 is TGTGCCAGCAGCTCATTGGACGGTAGCAATCAGCCCCAGCATTTT.

This clonotype turned up a few times. The V and J genes are TRBV6-1 and TRBJ2-5, with D tentatively TRBD1 or TRBD2 (6 bases each). The CDR3 runs 14 residues. V was cut by 5 bases and J by 4 bases, with 14 bases left in between. The germline V gene has CDR1 MNHNS and CDR2 SASEGT. The CDR3 sequence: CASSSGGPGETQYF. The DNA for the CDR3 is TGTGCCAGCAGTAGTGGGGGGCCGGGAGAGACCCAGTACTTC.

This clonotype was seen many times. As DNA, the CDR3 is TGTGCCAGCAGCTCAGATCCCGGGTTAGCCAAAAACATTCAGTACTTC. It yields the protein CASSSDPGLAKNIQYF. V and J are TRBV7-9 and TRBJ2-4; D ambiguous. CDR3 size: 16 residues. The V gene lost 4 bases and the J gene lost 0 bases, with 13 bases spanning the gap. Germline CDR1 is SEHNR and CDR2 is FQNEAQ (reference sequence).

About this clonotype: A read error is possible here, since a much larger clone lies one base away. In this CDR3 the conserved last residue, phenylalanine or tryptophan, is missing, so a read error is likely. This chain joins TRBV29-1 and TRBJ2-2, with 7 bases aligning to TRBD1. Germline V gene sequence: CDR1 SQVTM, CDR2 ANQGSEA. The CDR3 extends over 15 amino acids. J was trimmed by 0 bases and V by 7 bases; bases with no gene match: 8. In DNA form, the CDR3 reads TGCAGCGCACACAGGGGAACAGCGAACACCGGGGAGCTGTTTTAT. Translation: CSAHRGTANTGELFY.

This clonotype came up a few times. V usage is TRBV6-2 or TRBV6-3 and J usage is TRBJ2-7, with 7 bases aligning to TRBD2. The CDR3 is 14 residues long. V trimming: 7 bases; J trimming: 2 bases; junction bases outside the gene matches: 8. Germline values: CDR1 MNHEY, CDR2 SVGEGT. The CDR3 nucleotides read TGTGCCAGCAAACTTGGACTAGACCCCTACGAGCAGTACTTC. Encoded protein: CASKLGLDPYEQYF.

This clonotype was detected a few times. V and J are TRBV20-1 and TRBJ2-3; D is possibly TRBD2 (5 bases). The CDR3 extends over 11 amino acids. The V and J ends lost 3 bases and 13 bases respectively, with 14 bases between them. Germline V lookup: CDR1 DFQATT, CDR2 SNEGSKA (reference sequence). This chain's CDR3 is CSASGTSKEYF. The CDR3 coding sequence is TGCAGTGCTAGCGGTACTAGTAAGGAGTATTTT.

V gene TRBV7-2 combines with J gene TRBJ2-7; either TRBD1 or TRBD2 may supply D (5 bases each). V was shortened by 2 bases and J by 3 bases, with 14 bases between the two germline ends. The CDR3 covers 15 residues. Germline-derived CDR1 and CDR2 are SGHTA and FQGNSA. The CDR3 DNA sequence: TGTGCCAGCAGCTTATTTGTAGGGGAGAACTACGAGCAGTACTTC. It codes for CASSLFVGENYEQYF.